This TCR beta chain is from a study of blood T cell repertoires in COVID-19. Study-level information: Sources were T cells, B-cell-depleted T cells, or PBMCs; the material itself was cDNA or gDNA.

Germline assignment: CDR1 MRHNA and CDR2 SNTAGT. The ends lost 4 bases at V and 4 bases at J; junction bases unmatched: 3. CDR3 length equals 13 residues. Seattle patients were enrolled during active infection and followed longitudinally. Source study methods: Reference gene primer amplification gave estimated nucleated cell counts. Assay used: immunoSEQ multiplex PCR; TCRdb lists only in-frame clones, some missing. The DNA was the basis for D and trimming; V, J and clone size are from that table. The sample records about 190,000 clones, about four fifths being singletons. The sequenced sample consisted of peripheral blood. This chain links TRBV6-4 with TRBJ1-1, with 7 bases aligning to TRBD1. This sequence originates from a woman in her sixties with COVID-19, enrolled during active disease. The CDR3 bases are TGTGCCAGCAGTGCCGGACAGGCCACTGAAGCTTTCTTT. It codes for CASSAGQATEAFF.